The T cell receptor (beta chain) described here comes from a study of blood T cell repertoires in COVID-19. Study in general: Donors in the United States, Italy and Spain gave samples during acute or convalescent COVID-19.

In the original workflow: Amplifying reference gene primers gave estimates of nucleated cell counts. Method: immunoSEQ multiplex PCR; TCRdb's copy keeps in-frame clones and lacks some. That table gives V, J and clone size, and the DNA gave D and trimming. The sample holds around 200,000 clones; around 83% are singletons and the top ten take 6% to 7.5%. CDR1 LGHDT and CDR2 YNNKEL come from the germline V gene (reference sequence). There are 15 residues in the CDR3. V was cut by 1 base and J by 4 bases, with 8 bases left in between. Sequenced input: peripheral blood. The chain carries TRBV3-1 (or the pseudogene TRBV3-2) and TRBJ1-6; D might be TRBD1 (5 bases). This sequence was found in a woman aged 80 or over in a cohort sampled during active or convalescent COVID-19. The CDR3 reads CASSQVQEYNSPLHF. Here the CDR3 DNA reads TGTGCCAGCAGCCAAGTACAGGAGTATAATTCACCCCTCCACTTT.